Reported below is one T cell receptor beta chain. Its specificity is not known. Assay used: immunoSEQ multiplex PCR; TCRdb lists only in-frame clones, some missing. The sample has about 120,000 clones; approximately 90% are singletons. The data derive from a study of T cell responses to AZD1222 COVID-19 vaccine. The study's findings and limits: Researchers took repertoire samples only after the peak T cell response had come. Clonal diversity was possibly underestimated, and the donors were mostly white British, with more females. Spike was spanned by vaccine-associated CD4 TCRs, which were dominant at 160-218 and 743-854. Baseline testing showed seropositivity in only 6 or 7 AZD1222 recipients.

The CDR3 loop spans 17 amino acids. Trimming took off 1 base at V and 7 bases at J, with 20 bases between the two ends. Germline assignment: CDR1 SGHVS and CDR2 FNYEAQ. Sample: peripheral blood, taken 28 days after the second AZD1222 dose. This chain uses TRBV7-6 with TRBJ2-1, with unresolved D. The receptor was derived from an adult who received the AZD1222 COVID-19 vaccine. This chain's CDR3 is CASSLVAVGPRANEQFF. The CDR3, as DNA: TGTGCCAGCAGCTTAGTGGCGGTCGGGCCTCGGGCGAATGAGCAGTTCTTC.